This T cell receptor beta chain was recorded in a study of blood T cell repertoires in COVID-19. In the study overall: COVID-19 samples from acute and convalescent phases originated in the United States, Italy and Spain. Nucleic acid was either cDNA or gDNA, and it came from T cells, B-cell-depleted T cells, or PBMCs.

Germline V gene lookup returns CDR1 LNHDA and CDR2 SQIVND (reference sequence). This CDR3 region has 14 residues. J gave up 8 bases and V 7 bases, and 10 bases lay outside the gene matches. Methods used by the authors: How many nucleated cells were present was estimated from reference gene primer amplification. Repertoires were generated with immunoSEQ multiplex PCR, while TCRdb's copy carries only in-frame clones and drops some. That table gives V, J and clone size, and the DNA gave D and trimming. The sample lists about 50,000 clones, over 75% occurring once. The TCR was taken from a human donor with active COVID-19. The donor label of this sample is uncertain. The V call is TRBV19, the J call TRBJ2-1; TRBD2 matches at 8 bases. The sample consisted of peripheral blood. The CDR3 nucleotides read TGTGCCAGTAAAGGCAGCGGGGGTTCGGATGAGCAGTTCTTC. Translated: CASKGSGGSDEQFF.